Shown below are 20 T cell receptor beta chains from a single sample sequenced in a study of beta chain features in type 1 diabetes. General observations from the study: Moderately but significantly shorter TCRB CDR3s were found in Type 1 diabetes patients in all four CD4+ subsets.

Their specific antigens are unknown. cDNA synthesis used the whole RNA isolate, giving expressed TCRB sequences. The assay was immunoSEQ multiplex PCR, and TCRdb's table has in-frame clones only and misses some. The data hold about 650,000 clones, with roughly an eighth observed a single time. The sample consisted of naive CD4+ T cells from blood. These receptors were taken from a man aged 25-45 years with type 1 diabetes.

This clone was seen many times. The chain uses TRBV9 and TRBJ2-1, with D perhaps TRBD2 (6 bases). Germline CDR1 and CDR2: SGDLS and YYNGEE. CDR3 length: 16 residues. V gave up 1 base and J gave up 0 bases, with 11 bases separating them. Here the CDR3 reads CASSVRGASSYNEQFF. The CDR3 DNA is TGTGCCAGCAGCGTACGCGGGGCCAGCTCCTACAATGAGCAGTTCTTC.

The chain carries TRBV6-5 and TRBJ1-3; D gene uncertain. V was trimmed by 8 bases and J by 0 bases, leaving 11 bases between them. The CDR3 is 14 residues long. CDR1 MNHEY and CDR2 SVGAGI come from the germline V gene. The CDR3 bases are TGTGCCAGCCGCGTACATGGCTCTGGAAACACCATATATTTT. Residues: CASRVHGSGNTIYF.

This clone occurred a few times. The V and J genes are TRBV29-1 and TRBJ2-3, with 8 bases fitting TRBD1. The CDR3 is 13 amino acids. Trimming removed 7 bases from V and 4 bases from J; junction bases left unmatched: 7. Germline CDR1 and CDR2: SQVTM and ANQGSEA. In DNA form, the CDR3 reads TGCAGCGGACAGGGGAAAGTGGCAGATACGCAGTATTTT. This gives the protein CSGQGKVADTQYF.

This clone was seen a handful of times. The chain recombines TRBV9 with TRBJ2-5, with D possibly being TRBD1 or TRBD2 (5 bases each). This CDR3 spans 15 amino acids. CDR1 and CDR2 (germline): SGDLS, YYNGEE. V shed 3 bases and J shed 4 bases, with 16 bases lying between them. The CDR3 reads CASSAGTSTGETQYF. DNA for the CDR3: TGTGCCAGCAGCGCCGGGACCTCAACCGGAGAGACCCAGTACTTC.

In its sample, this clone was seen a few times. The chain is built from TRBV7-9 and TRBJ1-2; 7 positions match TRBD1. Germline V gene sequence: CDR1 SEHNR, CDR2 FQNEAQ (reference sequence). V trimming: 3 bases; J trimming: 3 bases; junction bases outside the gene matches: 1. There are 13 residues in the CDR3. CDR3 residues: CASSFDRDYGYTF. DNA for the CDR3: TGTGCCAGCAGCTTCGACAGGGACTATGGCTACACCTTC.

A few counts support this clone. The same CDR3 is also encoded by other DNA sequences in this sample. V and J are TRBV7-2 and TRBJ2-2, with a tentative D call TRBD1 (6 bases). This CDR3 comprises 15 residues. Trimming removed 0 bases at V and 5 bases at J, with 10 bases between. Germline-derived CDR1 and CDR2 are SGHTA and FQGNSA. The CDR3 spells CASSLAPGATGELFF. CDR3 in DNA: TGTGCCAGCAGCTTAGCTCCAGGGGCAACCGGGGAGCTGTTTTTT.

Written as DNA, the CDR3 is TGTGCCAGCAGCGCCGACAGGGCGGACGGGGAGCTGTTTTTT. Its protein is CASSADRADGELFF. The chain combines TRBV7-7 with TRBJ2-2; 7 bases align to TRBD1. The germline CDR1 and CDR2 sequences are SSHAT and FNYEAQ (reference sequence). V was clipped by 5 bases and J by 7 bases; unmatched bases: 7. This CDR3 has 14 amino acids.

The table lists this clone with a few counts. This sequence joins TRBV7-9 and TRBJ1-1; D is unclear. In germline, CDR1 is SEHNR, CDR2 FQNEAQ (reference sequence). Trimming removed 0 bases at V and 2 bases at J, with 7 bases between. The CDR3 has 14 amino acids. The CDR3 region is CASSLANLNTEAFF. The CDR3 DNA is TGTGCCAGCAGCTTAGCGAACTTAAACACTGAAGCTTTCTTT.

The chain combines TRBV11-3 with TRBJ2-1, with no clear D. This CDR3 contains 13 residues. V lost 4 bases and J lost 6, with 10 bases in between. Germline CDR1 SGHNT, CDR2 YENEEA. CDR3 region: CASSSKERNEQFF. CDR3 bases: TGTGCCAGCAGCTCGAAAGAGCGCAATGAGCAGTTCTTC.

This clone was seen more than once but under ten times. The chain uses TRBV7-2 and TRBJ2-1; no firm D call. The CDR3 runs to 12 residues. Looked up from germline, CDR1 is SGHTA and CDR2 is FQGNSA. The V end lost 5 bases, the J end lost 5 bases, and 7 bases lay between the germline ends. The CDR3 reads CASSRPDNEQFF. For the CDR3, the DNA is TGTGCCAGCAGCCGACCAGACAATGAGCAGTTCTTC.

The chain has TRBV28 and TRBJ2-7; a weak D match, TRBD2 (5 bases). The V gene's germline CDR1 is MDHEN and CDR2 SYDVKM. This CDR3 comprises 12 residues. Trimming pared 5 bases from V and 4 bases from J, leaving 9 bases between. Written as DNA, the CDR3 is TGTGCCAGCAGTGAATCGGGGTACGAGCAGTACTTC. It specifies CASSESGYEQYF.

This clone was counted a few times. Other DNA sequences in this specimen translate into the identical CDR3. CDR3 in amino acids: CASSLARGADTGELFF. The CDR3 nucleotides are TGTGCCAGCAGCTTGGCCCGCGGGGCGGACACCGGGGAGCTGTTTTTT. The genes are TRBV5-4 and TRBJ2-2; D possibly corresponds to TRBD2 (6 bases). The CDR3 runs to 16 residues. The V gene's germline CDR1 is SGHNT and CDR2 YYREEE (reference sequence). Trimming removed 0 bases at V and 3 bases at J, with 12 bases between.

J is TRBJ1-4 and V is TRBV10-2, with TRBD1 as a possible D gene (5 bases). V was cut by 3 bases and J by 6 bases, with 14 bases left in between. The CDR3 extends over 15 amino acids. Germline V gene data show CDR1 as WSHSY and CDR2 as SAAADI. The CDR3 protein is CASSDPRVRDEKLFF. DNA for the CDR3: TGCGCCAGCAGTGACCCCAGGGTACGAGATGAAAAACTGTTTTTT.

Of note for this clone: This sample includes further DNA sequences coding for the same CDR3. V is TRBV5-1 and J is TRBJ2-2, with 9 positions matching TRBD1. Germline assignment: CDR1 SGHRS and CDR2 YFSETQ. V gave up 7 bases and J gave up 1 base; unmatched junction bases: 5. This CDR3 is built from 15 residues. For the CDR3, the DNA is TGCGCCAGCTCCCTGGGACAGGGGAACACCGGGGAGCTGTTTTTT. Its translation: CASSLGQGNTGELFF. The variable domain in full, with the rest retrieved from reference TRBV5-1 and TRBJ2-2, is KAGVTQTPRYLIKTRGQQVTLSCSPISGHRSVSWYQQTPGQGLQFLFEYFSETQRNKGNFPGRFSGRQFSNSRSEMNVSTLELGDSALYLCASSLGQGNTGELFFGEGSRLTVL.

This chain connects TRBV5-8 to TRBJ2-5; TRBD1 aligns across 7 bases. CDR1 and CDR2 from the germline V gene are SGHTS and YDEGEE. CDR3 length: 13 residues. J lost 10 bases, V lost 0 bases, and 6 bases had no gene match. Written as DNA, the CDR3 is TGTGCCAGCAGCTTGGAAGGGGGCCGTTACCAGTACTTC. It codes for CASSLEGGRYQYF.

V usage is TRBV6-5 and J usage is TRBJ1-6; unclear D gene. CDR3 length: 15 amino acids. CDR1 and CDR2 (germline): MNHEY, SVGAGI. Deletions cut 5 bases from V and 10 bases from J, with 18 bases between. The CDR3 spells CASSTPSGLWSPLHF. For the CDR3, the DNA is TGTGCCAGCAGTACCCCGAGCGGGTTATGGTCACCCCTCCACTTT.

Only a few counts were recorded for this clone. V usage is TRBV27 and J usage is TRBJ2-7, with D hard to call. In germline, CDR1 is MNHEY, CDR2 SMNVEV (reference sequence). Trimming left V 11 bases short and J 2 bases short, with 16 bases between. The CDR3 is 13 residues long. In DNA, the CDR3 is TGTGCCGACCCCGGGCTCCACCCCTACGAGCAGTACTTC. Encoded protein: CADPGLHPYEQYF.

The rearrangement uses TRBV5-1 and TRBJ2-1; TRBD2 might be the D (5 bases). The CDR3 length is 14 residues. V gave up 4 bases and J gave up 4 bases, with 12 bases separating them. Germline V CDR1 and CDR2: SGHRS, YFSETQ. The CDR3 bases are TGCGCCAGCAGCGCAGCGGTAGGTTACAATGAGCAGTTCTTC. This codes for CASSAAVGYNEQFF.

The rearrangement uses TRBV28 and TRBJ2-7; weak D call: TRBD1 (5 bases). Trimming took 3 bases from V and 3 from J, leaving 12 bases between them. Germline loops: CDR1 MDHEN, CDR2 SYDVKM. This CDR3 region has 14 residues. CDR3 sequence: CASSFLTGVYEQYF. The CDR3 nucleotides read TGTGCCAGCAGTTTTTTAACAGGAGTCTACGAGCAGTACTTC.

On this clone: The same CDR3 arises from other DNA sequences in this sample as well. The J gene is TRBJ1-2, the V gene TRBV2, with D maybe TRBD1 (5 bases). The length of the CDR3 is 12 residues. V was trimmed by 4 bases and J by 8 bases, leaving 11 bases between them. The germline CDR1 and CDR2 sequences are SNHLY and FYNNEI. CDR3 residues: CASSAVGGGYTF. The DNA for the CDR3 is TGTGCCAGCAGTGCAGTCGGGGGAGGCTACACCTTC.